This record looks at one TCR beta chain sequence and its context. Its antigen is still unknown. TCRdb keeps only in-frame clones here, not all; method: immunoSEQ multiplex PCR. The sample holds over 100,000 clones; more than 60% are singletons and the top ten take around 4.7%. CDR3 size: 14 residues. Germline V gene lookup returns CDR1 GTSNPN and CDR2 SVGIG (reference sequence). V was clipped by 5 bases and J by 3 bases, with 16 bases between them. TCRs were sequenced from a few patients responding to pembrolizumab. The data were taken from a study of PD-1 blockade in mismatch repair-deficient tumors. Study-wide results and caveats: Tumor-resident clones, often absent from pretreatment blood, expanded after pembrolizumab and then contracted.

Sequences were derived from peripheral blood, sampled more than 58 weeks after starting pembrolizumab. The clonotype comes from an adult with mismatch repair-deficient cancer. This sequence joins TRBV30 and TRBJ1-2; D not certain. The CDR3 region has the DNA TGTGCCTGGCTAAGGGCCGGGCTGGACTATGGCTACACCTTC. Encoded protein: CAWLRAGLDYGYTF.